These 30 T cell receptor beta chains came from one sample sequenced in a study of blood T cell repertoires in COVID-19. Data came from immunoSEQ multiplex PCR; TCRdb stores just in-frame clones and leaves some out. The table records fewer than 350,000 clones, about 90% of them present only once. Sequences were obtained from peripheral blood. The receptors shown here come from a woman aged 45 to 65 who had recovered from COVID-19.

The chain couples TRBV11-1 to TRBJ2-3; TRBD2 matches at 11 bases. The CDR3 covers 16 residues. The germline CDR1 and CDR2 sequences are SGHAT and FQDESV (reference sequence). Trimming at V came to 3 bases and at J to 3 bases, leaving 5 bases not matched to a gene. As DNA, the CDR3 is TGTGCCAGCAGCTTGGGTGCTAGCGGGAGGACAGATACGCAGTATTTT. It yields the protein CASSLGASGRTDTQYF. Based on the CDR3 plus reference TRBV11-1 and TRBJ2-3, the full variable domain is EAEVAQSPRYKITEKSQAVAFWCDPISGHATLYWYRQILGQGPELLVQFQDESVVDDSQLPKDRFSAERLKGVDSTLKIQPAELGDSAMYLCASSLGASGRTDTQYFGPGTRLTVL.

The CDR3 is CASNPLGGARRDTF. For the CDR3, the DNA is TGTGCCAGCAACCCCTTAGGGGGGGCGCGTAGGGACACCTTC. The rearrangement joins TRBV28 to TRBJ1-2, with D perhaps matching TRBD1 (6 bases). The germline V gene encodes CDR1 MDHEN and CDR2 SYDVKM. The V end was cut by 7 bases, the J end by 12 bases, with 24 bases between. There are 14 residues in the CDR3.

The chain combines TRBV7-2 with TRBJ2-1; tentative D call: TRBD2 (6 bases). Germline V gene data show CDR1 as SGHTA and CDR2 as FQGNSA. V was trimmed by 5 bases and J by 9 bases, leaving 20 bases between them. The CDR3 length is 15 residues. The CDR3 spells CASSALGGPYVEQFF. CDR3 sequence (DNA): TGTGCCAGCAGCGCTCTTGGAGGGCCTTATGTTGAGCAGTTCTTC.

The rearrangement uses TRBV5-1 and TRBJ2-3, with D possibly being TRBD1 (6 bases). This CDR3 region has 16 residues. V lost 4 bases to trimming and J lost 7 bases, with 22 bases between them. Germline loops: CDR1 SGHRS, CDR2 YFSETQ. The CDR3, as DNA: TGCGCCAGCAGCCCAGGGGTATCTAGCCCTCCGAATACGCAGTATTTT. This sequence encodes CASSPGVSSPPNTQYF.

The genes are TRBV11-2 and TRBJ2-3, with TRBD2 matching over 13 bases. V shed 5 bases and J 5 bases; nucleotides not matched to a gene: 7. The CDR3 has 16 amino acids. Germline V gene lookup returns CDR1 SGHAT and CDR2 FQNNGV. In DNA, the CDR3 is TGTGCCAGCAGCACCCGGACTAGCGGGAGTATAGATACGCAGTATTTT. Protein product: CASSTRTSGSIDTQYF.

The chain employs TRBV5-1 and TRBJ2-2; TRBD2 matches 7 bases. Trimming took 1 base from V and 4 from J; bases not matched to a gene: 4. This CDR3 is 15 amino acids long. Germline CDR1 and CDR2: SGHRS and YFSETQ. The CDR3 protein is CASSLRGDGTGELFF. Written as DNA, the CDR3 is TGCGCCAGCAGCTTGCGGGGGGATGGCACCGGGGAGCTGTTTTTT.

This sequence joins TRBV28 and TRBJ1-4, with TRBD1 matching over 7 bases. CDR3 size: 13 residues. CDR1 and CDR2 (germline): MDHEN, SYDVKM. The V segment lost 6 bases and the J segment 7 bases; nucleotides outside the gene matches: 5. The CDR3 DNA reads TGTGCCAGCAGGACAGGGATTAGTGAAAAACTGTTTTTT. It encodes CASRTGISEKLFF.

This clone has only one observation. The chain couples TRBV7-2 to TRBJ1-3; 8 bases are shared with TRBD1. The V and J ends lost 5 bases and 0 bases, in that order; junction bases with no gene match: 6. The CDR3 runs 16 residues. Germline loops: CDR1 SGHTA, CDR2 FQGNSA. CDR3 nucleotide sequence: TGTGCCAGCAGCCCACAGGGGGGCCCCTCTGGAAACACCATATATTTT. Its protein is CASSPQGGPSGNTIYF.

The CDR3 nucleotides are TGTGCCATCAGTGCTGGACTAGCGGTATACCAAGAGACCCAGTACTTC. Amino acid sequence: CAISAGLAVYQETQYF. This chain uses TRBV10-3 with TRBJ2-5; 10 bases match TRBD2. After removal of 4 bases from V and 0 bases from J, the junction contained 5 bases not matched to a gene. The CDR3 runs to 16 residues. Germline CDR1 reads ENHRY; CDR2 reads SYGVKD.

The chain combines TRBV30 with TRBJ2-6, with a weak D call TRBD1 (5 bases). The CDR3 contains 17 residues. Per germline, CDR1 GTSNPN and CDR2 SVGIG (reference sequence). Trimming pared 7 bases from V and 0 bases from J, leaving 19 bases between. The CDR3 DNA follows: TGTGCCTCAACCCCGACAGCACTGAGCTCTGGGGCCAACGTCCTGACTTTC. Encoded protein: CASTPTALSSGANVLTF.

This chain connects TRBV11-2 to TRBJ1-1; tentative D call: TRBD1 (5 bases). CDR1 and CDR2 (germline): SGHAT, FQNNGV. The CDR3 totals 12 residues. Trimming stripped 5 bases from V and 5 bases from J, with 9 bases between. In DNA form, the CDR3 reads TGTGCCAGCAGCAAAGACAGAACTGAAGCTTTCTTT. Its protein product is CASSKDRTEAFF.

This chain connects TRBV7-2 to TRBJ1-1, with D perhaps matching TRBD1 (6 bases). V was cut by 4 bases and J by 5 bases, with 23 bases left in between. This CDR3 spans 17 amino acids. Looked up from germline, CDR1 is SGHTA and CDR2 is FQGNSA. In DNA, the CDR3 is TGTGCCAGCAGCTCGACAATACTAACAGGGTCTTTGACTGAAGCTTTCTTT. It yields the protein CASSSTILTGSLTEAFF.

The V and J genes are TRBV6-5 and TRBJ2-2; TRBD1 aligns across 7 bases. The trim removed 7 bases at V and 2 bases at J, leaving 7 bases unmatched. The CDR3 covers 15 residues. Per the germline V gene, CDR1 is MNHEY and CDR2 is SVGAGI. The chain's CDR3 is CASIQDRQNTGELFF. The CDR3 region has the DNA TGTGCCAGCATTCAGGACAGGCAAAACACCGGGGAGCTGTTTTTT.

In the case of this clone: A read error may produce the germline difference seen at one junction end. The V gene is TRBV6-2 or TRBV6-3, the J gene TRBJ2-5; 8 bases are shared with TRBD2. The CDR3 consists of 12 residues. Germline V CDR1 and CDR2: MNHEY, SVGEGT. DNA of the CDR3: TGTGCCAGCAGTTACGATGCGGGAGGAAGGCACTTC. It is translated as CASSYDAGGRHF.

CDR3 in amino acids: CASSFPSGTGRNEQFF. CDR3 DNA sequence: TGTGCCAGCAGTTTCCCCTCTGGGACAGGGAGGAATGAGCAGTTCTTC. This rearrangement joins TRBV27 to TRBJ2-1, with 9 nucleotides matching TRBD1. The junction had 10 bases not matched to a gene; V was cut back by 3 bases and J by 7 bases. CDR3 length equals 16 residues. The germline V gene encodes CDR1 MNHEY and CDR2 SMNVEV (reference sequence).

The chain carries TRBV20-1 and TRBJ2-3; D not certain. This CDR3 is built from 14 residues. The V gene's germline CDR1 is DFQATT and CDR2 SNEGSKA (reference sequence). V gave up 3 bases and J gave up 2 bases, with 12 bases separating them. This CDR3 is CSASGAYYTDTQYF. As DNA, the CDR3 is TGCAGTGCTAGTGGAGCGTATTACACAGATACGCAGTATTTT.

This clone was seen only a few times. The gene calls are TRBV10-1 and TRBJ2-7; 8 bases fit TRBD2. Germline trimming cut 9 bases from V and 4 bases from J; bases unmatched to any gene: 8. This CDR3 contains 13 residues. In germline, CDR1 is WNHNN, CDR2 SYGVQD (reference sequence). CDR3 DNA sequence: TGCGCCAGAAAGCGGGGGATAATTTACGAGCAGTACTTC. This encodes CARKRGIIYEQYF.

The V and J genes are TRBV5-1 and TRBJ2-7; 9 nucleotides agree with TRBD1. Germline loops: CDR1 SGHRS, CDR2 YFSETQ. This CDR3 spans 14 amino acids. V dropped 2 bases and J dropped 3; count of bases not matched to a gene: 3. The CDR3 sequence: CASSFVDRGYEQYF. In DNA form, the CDR3 reads TGCGCCAGCAGCTTTGTGGACAGGGGCTACGAGCAGTACTTC.

This rearrangement joins TRBV30 to TRBJ2-1; 8 nucleotides line up with TRBD2. Germline trimming cut 3 bases from V and 5 bases from J; bases unmatched to any gene: 12. The germline V gene encodes CDR1 GTSNPN and CDR2 SVGIG (reference sequence). The CDR3 runs 16 residues. The CDR3 nucleotides are TGTGCCTGGAGCCCCGGAAGGACTAGCAGAAACAATGAGCAGTTCTTC. Translating gives CAWSPGRTSRNNEQFF.

This sequence joins TRBV24-1 and TRBJ2-5; the match to TRBD1 covers 10 bases. V dropped 3 bases and J dropped 5; count of bases not matched to a gene: 8. Germline loops: CDR1 KGHDR, CDR2 SFDVKD. The CDR3 totals 16 residues. CDR3 nucleotides: TGTGCCACCAGTGATCCGGGACAGGGGTCAGGTGAGACCCAGTACTTC. Translation: CATSDPGQGSGETQYF.

This rearrangement joins TRBV3-1 (or the pseudogene TRBV3-2) to TRBJ2-2, with a tentative D call TRBD2 (5 bases). CDR1 and CDR2 from the germline V gene are LGHDT and YNNKEL (reference sequence). V lost 2 bases, J lost 5 bases, and 6 bases lay in between. The CDR3 sequence is 13 residues long. CDR3 loop: CASSQSGTGELFF. The CDR3 bases are TGTGCCAGCAGCCAATCGGGGACCGGGGAGCTGTTTTTT.

The chain couples TRBV7-2 to TRBJ2-3, with D perhaps TRBD2 (5 bases). This CDR3 has 14 residues. Trimming cost V 5 bases and J 2 bases, with 11 bases left between them. Germline-derived CDR1 and CDR2 are SGHTA and FQGNSA. The CDR3 nucleotides read TGTGCCAGCAGCGCGAGCGGATTCACAGATACGCAGTATTTT. This encodes CASSASGFTDTQYF. The full variable domain, in which reference TRBV7-2 and TRBJ2-3 provide the parts outside the CDR3, is GAGVSQSPSNKVTEKGKDVELRCDPISGHTALYWYRQSLGQGLEFLIYFQGNSAPDKSGLPSDRFSAERTGGSVSTLTIQRTQQEDSAVYLCASSASGFTDTQYFGPGTRLTVL.

The chain is built from TRBV6-5 and TRBJ1-4, with 10 bases matching TRBD1. There are 15 residues in the CDR3. From germline, CDR1 is MNHEY and CDR2 SVGAGI. J lost 7 bases, V lost 7 bases, and 9 bases had no gene match. In DNA form, the CDR3 reads TGTGCCAGCATTACCGGGACAGGGGTGTTTGAAAAACTGTTTTTT. Translating gives CASITGTGVFEKLFF.

The chain recombines TRBV5-4 with TRBJ1-1; D is unresolved. The CDR3 spans 14 residues. The V end was cut by 4 bases, the J end by 3 bases, with 13 bases between. Germline CDR1 reads SGHNT; CDR2 reads YYREEE (reference sequence). The CDR3 sequence is CASSIRREDTEAFF. CDR3 bases: TGTGCCAGCAGCATACGGAGGGAGGACACTGAAGCTTTCTTT.

The V gene is TRBV11-3, the J gene TRBJ1-3, with 8 bases fitting TRBD1. From germline, CDR1 is SGHNT and CDR2 YENEEA. Unmatched junction bases numbered 15, after V lost 5 bases and J lost 0 bases. The CDR3 contains 19 residues. CDR3 in amino acids: CASSVIGWGTGSSGNTIYF. In DNA form, the CDR3 reads TGTGCCAGCAGCGTCATTGGGTGGGGGACAGGAAGCTCTGGAAACACCATATATTTT.

The chain joins TRBV5-1 to TRBJ2-1; 8 bases agree with TRBD2. The J segment lost 1 base and the V segment lost 3 bases, leaving 6 bases of the junction unmatched. The CDR3 extends over 16 amino acids. Germline CDR1 is SGHRS and CDR2 is YFSETQ. The CDR3 sequence: CASSSTSGLSYNEQFF. In nucleotides, the CDR3 is TGCGCCAGCAGCTCAACTAGCGGCCTTTCCTACAATGAGCAGTTCTTC.

A single count supports this clone. The V call is TRBV19, the J call TRBJ1-2, with TRBD1 matching 9 bases. Losses at the gene ends were 5 bases for V and 8 bases for J; bases not matched to a gene: 6. The CDR3 loop spans 13 amino acids. CDR1 LNHDA and CDR2 SQIVND come from the germline V gene (reference sequence). The CDR3 here is CASSLRDRVGYTF. The DNA of the CDR3 is TGTGCCAGTAGTCTCCGGGACAGGGTCGGCTACACCTTC.

The genes are TRBV5-1 and TRBJ2-1, with 7 bases aligning to TRBD2. Germline V CDR1 and CDR2: SGHRS, YFSETQ. The CDR3 runs to 17 residues. V dropped 0 bases and J dropped 0; count of bases not matched to a gene: 6. The DNA for the CDR3 is TGCGCCAGCAGCTTGGGCCCGCGGGAGAGCTCCTACAATGAGCAGTTCTTC. This codes for CASSLGPRESSYNEQFF.

The chain employs TRBV7-3 and TRBJ2-1; D is perhaps TRBD2 (5 bases). Trimming cost V 2 bases and J 8 bases, with 13 bases left between them. The V gene's germline CDR1 is SGHTA and CDR2 FQGTGA. The CDR3 has 14 residues. CDR3 protein: CASSLLLASDEQFF. CDR3 DNA: TGTGCCAGCAGCTTATTGTTAGCGAGCGATGAGCAGTTCTTC.

The J gene is TRBJ1-5, the V gene TRBV30; TRBD1 might be the D (6 bases). V lost 0 bases and J lost 7, with 13 bases in between. The germline CDR1 and CDR2 sequences are GTSNPN and SVGIG (reference sequence). The CDR3 contains 14 residues. This chain's CDR3 is CAWSVVRGGQPQHF. CDR3 DNA sequence: TGTGCCTGGAGTGTAGTCAGGGGTGGGCAGCCCCAGCATTTT.